The 22 T cell receptor beta chains below all came from one sample that was sequenced in a study of blood T cell repertoires in COVID-19. TCRdb's table, derived via immunoSEQ multiplex PCR, lists solely in-frame clones and lacks some. Of a few hundred thousand clones listed, about 85% are singletons. The sequencing sample was made of PBMCs or T cells enriched from blood (not recorded which). These receptors were collected from a woman aged 55 to 70 who had recovered from COVID-19.

This chain connects TRBV27 to TRBJ2-2; the D is unclear. CDR1 and CDR2 from the germline V gene are MNHEY and SMNVEV (reference sequence). CDR3 length: 16 residues. Trimming cost V 3 bases and J 0 bases, with 11 bases left between them. CDR3 nucleotide sequence: TGTGCCAGCAGTTTCGGGTCAGAACCGAACACCGGGGAGCTGTTTTTT. Protein product: CASSFGSEPNTGELFF.

This chain links TRBV27 with TRBJ2-3; TRBD1 aligns across 7 bases. V gave up 2 bases and J gave up 4 bases; unmatched junction bases: 3. The CDR3 length is 14 residues. CDR1 is MNHEY and CDR2 is SMNVEV in the germline V gene (reference sequence). CDR3 nucleotide sequence: TGTGCCAGCAGTTTAAGACAGGGCCCAGATACGCAGTATTTT. Translating it yields CASSLRQGPDTQYF.

The rearrangement links TRBV5-4 to TRBJ1-2; 7 positions agree with TRBD1. Trimming removed 4 bases from V and 7 bases from J; junction bases left unmatched: 10. Germline V gene sequence: CDR1 SGHNT, CDR2 YYREEE (reference sequence). The CDR3 is 14 amino acids. The CDR3 DNA is TGTGCCAGCAGCCCACAGGGGAAGATTGCTGGCTACACCTTC. It codes for CASSPQGKIAGYTF.

This chain connects TRBV2 to TRBJ2-7; 8 bases agree with TRBD2. Germline V gene lookup returns CDR1 SNHLY and CDR2 FYNNEI. CDR3 length: 15 residues. With 5 bases clipped from V and 0 bases from J, the junction kept 6 bases outside the gene matches. CDR3 region: CASSPLAGTSYEQYF. CDR3 nucleotides: TGTGCCAGCAGTCCGTTAGCGGGGACCTCCTACGAGCAGTACTTC.

The chain couples TRBV7-9 to TRBJ1-4; 8 positions match TRBD1. Germline V CDR1 and CDR2: SEHNR, FQNEAQ (reference sequence). This CDR3 spans 14 amino acids. Trimming took 3 bases from V and 5 from J; bases not matched to a gene: 2. In DNA, the CDR3 is TGTGCCAGCAGCTTTCAGGGGGCGAATGAAAAACTGTTTTTT. Encoded protein: CASSFQGANEKLFF.

The chain is built from TRBV19 and TRBJ1-4; the match to TRBD1 covers 9 bases. Germline V CDR1 and CDR2: LNHDA, SQIVND (reference sequence). The V and J ends lost 6 bases and 8 bases, in that order; junction bases with no gene match: 10. The CDR3 spans 15 residues. In DNA, the CDR3 is TGTGCCAGTAGACCTACAGGGGGCGCTGGCGAAAAACTGTTTTTT. This gives the protein CASRPTGGAGEKLFF. Drawing the rest from reference TRBV19 and TRBJ1-4, the complete variable domain is DGGITQSPKYLFRKEGQNVTLSCEQNLNHDAMYWYRQDPGQGLRLIYYSQIVNDFQKGDIAEGYSVSREKKESFPLTVTSAQKNPTAFYLCASRPTGGAGEKLFFGSGTQLSVL.

V and J are TRBV21-1 and TRBJ1-2; TRBD1 is the table's D call and was not checked against the DNA. TRBV21-1 is described as a pseudogene. The CDR3 has 14 amino acids. The CDR3 loop reads CASLSDRGKNGYTF. The DNA for the CDR3 is TGTGCCAGCCTTTCAGACAGGGGCAAAAACGGCTACACCTTC.

The chain carries TRBV24-1 and TRBJ2-1; TRBD2 matches 9 bases. The CDR3 runs to 14 residues. The V and J ends lost 4 bases and 10 bases, in that order; junction bases with no gene match: 7. Germline CDR1 is KGHDR and CDR2 is SFDVKD. DNA for the CDR3: TGTGCCACCAGTGAAGCGGGGGGCCTGAAGGAGCAGTTCTTC. Its protein is CATSEAGGLKEQFF.

V gene TRBV12-3 or TRBV12-4 combines with J gene TRBJ1-2, with TRBD1 matching 7 bases. There are 13 residues in the CDR3. Trimming cost V 6 bases and J 7 bases; bases outside gene matches: 8. CDR3 DNA sequence: TGTGCCAGCAGGGGACAGCTCGTGGGTGGCTACACCTTC. It is translated as CASRGQLVGGYTF.

The chain combines TRBV10-3 with TRBJ1-4; a possible D gene is TRBD1 (6 bases). Trimming pared 7 bases from V and 8 bases from J, leaving 14 bases between. The length of the CDR3 is 13 residues. CDR1 ENHRY and CDR2 SYGVKD come from the germline V gene. CDR3 protein: CAINGGQGEKLFF. CDR3 in DNA: TGTGCCATCAACGGGGGGCAGGGGGAAAAACTGTTTTTT.

This chain connects TRBV9 to TRBJ2-2, with 9 bases identical to TRBD1. The J segment lost 4 bases and the V segment lost 4 bases, leaving 5 bases of the junction unmatched. The CDR3 is 15 amino acids. CDR1 SGDLS and CDR2 YYNGEE come from the germline V gene. The CDR3 coding sequence is TGTGCCAGCAGCCCCTGGACAGGGGTCACCGGGGAGCTGTTTTTT. Residues: CASSPWTGVTGELFF.

The CDR3 region is CATSDRGRAGGSVTQYF. The CDR3 DNA reads TGTGCCACCAGTGATCGGGGCCGGGCCGGAGGGTCGGTTACGCAGTATTTT. The rearrangement uses TRBV24-1 and TRBJ2-3; TRBD2 is a possible D gene (6 bases). Germline-derived CDR1 and CDR2 are KGHDR and SFDVKD. This CDR3 is built from 17 residues. Trimming stripped 3 bases from V and 8 bases from J, with 23 bases between.

This chain links TRBV7-8 with TRBJ1-5; D gene unclear. This CDR3 is built from 15 residues. Germline V gene data show CDR1 as SGHVS and CDR2 as FQNEAQ. V lost 3 bases and J 2 bases, leaving 11 bases between the germline ends. This chain's CDR3 is CASSFSGIGNQPQHF. CDR3 in DNA: TGTGCCAGCAGCTTTTCGGGGATAGGCAATCAGCCCCAGCATTTT.

The rearrangement uses TRBV5-1 and TRBJ2-3; 9 positions match TRBD2. Germline V gene data show CDR1 as SGHRS and CDR2 as YFSETQ. The CDR3 contains 16 residues. After removal of 3 bases from V and 0 bases from J, the junction contained 5 bases not matched to a gene. The CDR3 is CASSSLSGGSTDTQYF. The CDR3 DNA is TGCGCCAGCAGCTCCCTAAGCGGGGGGAGCACAGATACGCAGTATTTT. Full variable domain (rest looked up from reference TRBV5-1 and TRBJ2-3): KAGVTQTPRYLIKTRGQQVTLSCSPISGHRSVSWYQQTPGQGLQFLFEYFSETQRNKGNFPGRFSGRQFSNSRSEMNVSTLELGDSALYLCASSSLSGGSTDTQYFGPGTRLTVL.

CDR3 sequence: CASSATGYIDQPQHF. The DNA of the CDR3 is TGTGCCAGCAGTGCGACAGGGTATATTGATCAGCCCCAGCATTTT. The chain combines TRBV28 with TRBJ1-5; 7 bases are a match to TRBD1. There are 15 residues in the CDR3. V was pared by 5 bases and J by 5 bases, with 9 bases of the junction left unmatched. Germline loops: CDR1 MDHEN, CDR2 SYDVKM.

The chain uses TRBV12-3 or TRBV12-4 and TRBJ1-3, with D unclear. Trimming pared 3 bases from V and 0 bases from J, leaving 3 bases between. The CDR3 has 13 amino acids. The CDR3 spells CASSFYSGNTIYF. CDR3 DNA sequence: TGTGCCAGCAGTTTCTACTCTGGAAACACCATATATTTT.

The gene calls are TRBV18 and TRBJ2-2; 9 bases fit TRBD1. V shed 0 bases and J 6 bases; nucleotides not matched to a gene: 5. This CDR3 is 16 amino acids long. From germline, CDR1 is KGHSH and CDR2 LQKENI. The CDR3 loop is CASSPPGQGPSGELFF. CDR3 DNA sequence: TGTGCCAGCTCACCACCGGGACAGGGACCTTCCGGGGAGCTGTTTTTT.

This clone was counted once. The chain carries TRBV28 and TRBJ2-1; no definite D call. V lost 7 bases and J 5 bases, leaving 9 bases between the germline ends. Germline values: CDR1 MDHEN, CDR2 SYDVKM. This CDR3 comprises 12 residues. The CDR3 is CASTPRDNEQFF. CDR3 in DNA: TGTGCCAGCACTCCCCGGGACAATGAGCAGTTCTTC. Full variable domain (outside the CDR3, taken from reference TRBV28 and TRBJ2-1): DVKVTQSSRYLVKRTGEKVFLECVQDMDHENMFWYRQDPGLGLRLIYFSYDVKMKEKGDIPEGYSVSREKKERFSLILESASTNQTSMYLCASTPRDNEQFFGPGTRLTVL.

The V gene is TRBV2, the J gene TRBJ2-2, with D tentatively TRBD1 (5 bases). Germline V lookup: CDR1 SNHLY, CDR2 FYNNEI. V gave up 6 bases and J gave up 0 bases, with 11 bases separating them. This CDR3 contains 15 residues. CDR3 amino acids: CASSIDRANTGELFF. The CDR3 DNA follows: TGTGCCAGCAGCATAGACAGAGCGAACACCGGGGAGCTGTTTTTT.

The CDR3 nucleotides are TGTGCCAGCACCCCACGGGGACTAGCGTCTGGGGCCAACGTCCTGACTTTC. Amino acid sequence: CASTPRGLASGANVLTF. The chain recombines TRBV2 with TRBJ2-6; TRBD2 aligns across 10 bases. The CDR3 extends over 17 amino acids. With 7 bases clipped from V and 1 base from J, the junction kept 7 bases outside the gene matches. The germline CDR1 and CDR2 sequences are SNHLY and FYNNEI.

V gene TRBV5-3 combines with J gene TRBJ1-5; no clear D gene. TRBV5-3 is given ORF status, its function remaining uncertain. CDR3 length equals 18 residues. With 1 base removed from V and 0 bases from J, the gap between germline ends came to 17 bases. Written as DNA, the CDR3 is TGTGCCAGAAGCTTGAGCGGACCCGAATTTTATAGCAATCAGCCCCAGCATTTT. It translates to CARSLSGPEFYSNQPQHF.

This sequence joins TRBV7-9 and TRBJ2-3; 7 bases are a match to TRBD2. Germline CDR1 SEHNR, CDR2 FQNEAQ (reference sequence). The CDR3 totals 17 residues. V trimming: 4 bases; J trimming: 2 bases; junction bases outside the gene matches: 12. The CDR3 DNA sequence: TGTGCCAGCAGCTCTCCCCTAAGCGGGGCTTACACAGATACGCAGTATTTT. Amino acid sequence: CASSSPLSGAYTDTQYF.